The present TCR beta chain was sequenced within a study of CD4 T cells in relation to SARS-CoV-2 and coronaviruses. The unexposed donors gave CD4+ T cells in about 2010-2019, prior to COVID-19. The germline V gene has CDR1 SGHRS and CDR2 YFSETQ. Trimming removed 0 bases at V and 3 bases at J, with 4 bases between. This CDR3 is 13 amino acids long. This table comes from immunoSEQ multiplex PCR, and its TCRdb copy is limited to in-frame clones, with some not included. Of around 70,000 clones listed, more than 75% are singletons. Material: memory CD4+ T cells from PBMCs. This sequence was found in a human donor in good health. This chain connects TRBV5-1 to TRBJ2-4; D not certain. As DNA, the CDR3 is TGCGCCAGCAGCTTGGATGGCAAAAACATTCAGTACTTC. Encoded protein: CASSLDGKNIQYF.